This T cell receptor (beta chain) originates from a study of human T cells and chemical hapten exposure. Study-level information: An approximately 2 cm by approximately 2 cm inner upper arm patch received 2% DPC for sensitization. From small differences in pooled library volume came most of the variation in per-sample TCR yields. Study-level findings and limits: Those TCRs sitting above 1 in 1000 frequency stayed the same with DPC sensitization.

Germline CDR1 reads LNHNV; CDR2 reads YYDKDF (reference sequence). There are 14 residues in the CDR3. Trimming stripped 1 base from V and 4 bases from J, with 8 bases between. In the case of this clonotype: Its antigen is still unknown.

The sample's time point: patch test 2, 6 weeks after DPC sensitization. This sample's treatment: therapeutic diphenylcyclopropenone sensitization with weekly scalp DPC. Phlebotomy was performed prior to application of every patch test. TCRdb re-analysed the RACE reads in MiXCR, keeping a single row per CDR3 protein. The repertoire holds around 82,000 distinct CDR3 sequences, 5% to 8.5% seen once, with 1.3% in the top ten. The sequenced sample was whole blood, obtained in connection with sensitization to the hapten diphenylcyclopropenone (DPC). This receptor was taken from a woman aged 25 to 39 with alopecia areata. Some clones in this sample may be carry-over from other donors' samples. V is TRBV15 and J is TRBJ1-5, with D unclear. CDR3 residues: CATSRGAENQPQHF. In nucleotides, the CDR3 is TGTGCCACCAGCAGAGGGGCAGAGAATCAGCCCCAGCATTTT.